This T cell receptor beta chain was documented in a study of OX40 agonist ivuxolimab in advanced cancers. Assay: immunoSEQ multiplex PCR; the TCRdb copy retains only in-frame clones and omits some. There are tens of thousands of clones in the sample; approximately 80% occur only once, and just over 30% lies in the top ten. The CDR3 length is 14 residues. Germline CDR1 SEHNR, CDR2 FQNEAQ (reference sequence). V was trimmed by 5 bases and J by 4 bases, leaving 11 bases between them. The chain combines TRBV7-9 with TRBJ2-2, with D perhaps TRBD1 (5 bases). This specimen consisted of CD4+ or CD8+ T cells sorted from blood, obtained in a trial of the OX40 agonist ivuxolimab. This TCR was sampled from an adult with an advanced solid tumor such as melanoma, head and neck, liver or kidney cancer. The CDR3 DNA is TGTGCCAGCAGCAGGGGCACGGGCACCGGGGAGCTGTTTTTT. Translated, it gives CASSRGTGTGELFF.